These T cell receptor beta chains were read from a single sample in a study of blood T cell repertoires in COVID-19. Here immunoSEQ multiplex PCR was the method, and the copy in TCRdb shows in-frame clones only, minus some. The table has about 180,000 clones, approximately 90% seen once. Sequenced material: peripheral blood. All receptors come from a woman aged 65 to 85 with COVID-19, enrolled during active disease. CDR3s include the opening cysteine and the closing phenylalanine or tryptophan. A D gene is named only where the DNA matches it firmly. Clone size is given for some rows only: seen once, a few or many times, or a class if the clone is expanded.

TRBV2	TRBD1	TRBJ1-2	-	CASSLAGTENYGYTF	TGTGCCAGCAGCCTCGCCGGGACAGAGAACTATGGCTACACCTTC
TRBV6-5	TRBD1	TRBJ1-2	-	CASSYRGLILYGYTF	TGTGCCAGCAGTTACAGGGGGCTGATCCTGTATGGCTACACCTTC
TRBV5-4	TRBD1	TRBJ2-2	-	CASSSDRGIDGELFF	TGTGCCAGCAGCTCAGACAGGGGAATTGACGGGGAGCTGTTTTTT
TRBV7-7	-	TRBJ2-7	-	CARLVGAEQYF	TGTGCTCGTCTAGTAGGGGCCGAGCAGTACTTC
TRBV18	TRBD1	TRBJ2-3	-	CASSPTDRGADTQYF	TGTGCCAGCTCACCGACTGACAGGGGAGCAGATACGCAGTATTTT
TRBV28	-	TRBJ2-5	-	CASSAASGYETQYF	TGTGCCAGCAGCGCCGCCTCGGGGTATGAGACCCAGTACTTC
TRBV3-1/TRBV3-2	-	TRBJ2-4	-	CASSQRGVEVDLNIQYF	TGTGCCAGCAGCCAAAGAGGTGTGGAGGTGGACCTAAACATTCAGTACTTC
TRBV30	TRBD1	TRBJ1-6	-	CAYRGSNSPLHF	TGTGCCTACAGGGGGAGTAATTCACCCCTCCACTTT
TRBV10-1	-	TRBJ2-7	-	CASGPYEQYF	TGCGCCAGCGGGCCCTACGAGCAGTACTTC
TRBV20-1	-	TRBJ1-5	-	CSASSGFSNQPQHF	TGCAGTGCTAGTTCGGGGTTTAGCAATCAGCCCCAGCATTTT
TRBV19	TRBD1	TRBJ2-2	-	CASSNRDSLTGELFF	TGTGCCAGTAGTAACCGGGACAGCCTCACCGGGGAGCTGTTTTTT
TRBV11-2	TRBD2	TRBJ2-3	-	CASSFRLAGYTDTQYF	TGTGCCAGCAGCTTCCGACTAGCGGGATACACAGATACGCAGTATTTT
TRBV4-2	-	TRBJ1-6	many	CASSPLQGRNSPLHF	TGTGCCAGCAGCCCCTTACAGGGCCGTAATTCACCCCTCCACTTT
TRBV18	-	TRBJ2-7	-	CASSQGNEQYF	TGTGCCAGCTCACAGGGGAACGAGCAGTACTTC
TRBV7-9	-	TRBJ2-3	-	CASSSVSDTQYF	TGTGCCAGCAGCTCGGTGTCAGATACGCAGTATTTT
TRBV28	-	TRBJ2-7	-	CARVPGFTYEQYF	TGTGCCAGAGTCCCCGGGTTTACCTACGAGCAGTACTTC
TRBV11-3	TRBD1	TRBJ2-7	-	CASSQTGGVYEQYF	TGTGCCAGCAGCCAAACAGGGGGTGTCTACGAGCAGTACTTC
TRBV6-2/TRBV6-3	TRBD2	TRBJ2-7	-	CASNPPSGSGYEQYF	TGTGCCAGCAACCCACCTAGCGGGAGTGGCTACGAGCAGTACTTC
TRBV18	-	TRBJ1-1	-	CASSQAIGQRGTEAFF	TGTGCCAGCTCACAGGCTATAGGACAGAGGGGAACTGAAGCTTTCTTT
TRBV28	TRBD1	TRBJ1-1	few	CASSLGPGQGLNTEAFF	TGTGCCAGCAGTTTGGGGCCGGGACAGGGTCTGAACACTGAAGCTTTCTTT
TRBV7-9	TRBD1	TRBJ1-1	-	CASSLFAGGASPGTEAFF	TGTGCCAGCAGCTTATTCGCAGGGGGCGCCTCTCCCGGCACTGAAGCTTTCTTT
TRBV19	-	TRBJ2-5	-	CASSIADGGTETQYF	TGTGCCAGTAGTATAGCTGACGGAGGGACAGAGACCCAGTACTTC
TRBV11-2	TRBD1	TRBJ2-2	-	CASSRIGQGNTGELFF	TGTGCCAGCAGCCGGATAGGACAGGGGAACACCGGGGAGCTGTTTTTT
TRBV19	-	TRBJ2-3	few	CASIGRGSTDTQYF	TGTGCCAGTATCGGCCGGGGGAGCACAGATACGCAGTATTTT
TRBV7-2	TRBD2	TRBJ2-7	-	CASSSSLSGGRKSYEQYF	TGTGCCAGCAGCTCATCCCTCTCGGGCGGGAGGAAATCCTACGAGCAGTACTTC
TRBV5-6	-	TRBJ1-6	-	CASSFSAGGDSPLHF	TGTGCCAGCAGCTTCTCCGCGGGGGGAGACTCACCCCTCCACTTT
TRBV28	TRBD1	TRBJ1-3	-	CASSETGNSGNTIYF	TGTGCCAGCAGTGAGACAGGGAACTCTGGAAACACCATATATTTT
TRBV30	-	TRBJ1-6	-	CAWSVGGDSPLHF	TGTGCCTGGAGTGTTGGGGGGGATTCACCCCTCCACTTT
TRBV7-9	TRBD1	TRBJ1-1	once	CASSATGVTEAFF	TGTGCCAGCAGCGCGACAGGGGTCACTGAAGCTTTCTTT
TRBV28	TRBD1	TRBJ2-7	-	CASRISGQGSWEQYF	TGTGCCAGCAGGATTTCTGGACAGGGGTCTTGGGAGCAGTACTTC
TRBV6-5	-	TRBJ1-5	few	CASSYGRSGQPQHF	TGTGCCAGCAGCTACGGGAGGTCGGGTCAGCCCCAGCATTTT
TRBV29-1	-	TRBJ1-2	few	CSANTGTYGYTF	TGCAGCGCAAATACAGGGACCTATGGCTACACCTTC
TRBV12-2	-	TRBJ1-5	-	CASRLARDRVSQPQHF	TGTGCAAGTCGCTTGGCCCGGGACAGGGTTTCCCAGCCCCAGCATTTT
TRBV5-1	TRBD1	TRBJ1-2	-	CASSFDRGPDGYTF	TGCGCCAGCAGCTTCGACAGGGGGCCGGATGGCTACACCTTC
TRBV5-5	-	TRBJ1-6	-	CASRLTVGNSPLHF	TGTGCCAGCAGACTGACGGTGGGCAATTCACCCCTCCACTTT
TRBV28	-	TRBJ2-1	-	CASLRLGEQFF	TGTGCCAGCCTCCGGCTAGGTGAGCAGTTCTTC
TRBV12-3/TRBV12-4	-	TRBJ1-3	-	CASRDSGGNTIYF	TGTGCCAGCCGGGACTCCGGTGGGAACACCATATATTTT
TRBV7-2	TRBD2	TRBJ2-7	once	CASSLEGRESHSYEQYF	TGTGCCAGCAGCTTAGAAGGGCGGGAGTCCCATAGCTACGAGCAGTACTTC
TRBV13	-	TRBJ1-1	-	CASSATGRGNTEAFF	TGTGCCAGCAGCGCGACAGGCCGAGGGAACACTGAAGCTTTCTTT
TRBV9	TRBD1	TRBJ2-4	-	CASSAGTGYGKNIQYF	TGTGCCAGCAGCGCCGGGACAGGGTATGGCAAAAACATTCAGTACTTC
TRBV7-9	-	TRBJ2-2	once	CASSKVGQSNTGELFF	TGTGCCAGCAGCAAAGTGGGACAATCGAACACCGGGGAGCTGTTTTTT
TRBV28	-	TRBJ1-6	-	CASSPNSRREYNSPLHF	TGTGCCAGCAGTCCTAATAGCAGACGGGAATATAATTCACCCCTCCACTTT
TRBV18	TRBD2	TRBJ2-1	-	CASSPATGLADEQFF	TGTGCCAGCTCACCGGCTACAGGACTAGCGGATGAGCAGTTCTTC
TRBV5-1	-	TRBJ2-1	-	CASSLATDAYNEQFF	TGCGCCAGCAGCTTGGCGACAGATGCCTACAATGAGCAGTTCTTC
TRBV7-8	-	TRBJ2-5	few	CASFTQRQVQETQYF	TGTGCCAGCTTCACCCAAAGACAGGTCCAAGAGACCCAGTACTTC
TRBV6-5	TRBD1	TRBJ1-1	-	CASSRGQGEKAFF	TGTGCCAGCAGTAGGGGACAGGGGGAAAAAGCTTTCTTT
TRBV9	-	TRBJ1-1	-	CASSVKPNTEAFF	TGTGCCAGCAGCGTGAAGCCGAACACTGAAGCTTTCTTT
TRBV5-1	-	TRBJ2-5	-	CASTPGGQGTQYF	TGCGCCAGCACCCCGGGGGGCCAAGGGACCCAGTACTTC
TRBV5-5	-	TRBJ1-4	-	CASSLVGEGNEKLFF	TGTGCCAGCAGCCTGGTAGGGGAGGGAAATGAAAAACTGTTTTTT
TRBV5-4	TRBD1	TRBJ2-2	-	CASSSRDRANTGELFF	TGTGCCAGCAGCTCGAGGGACAGAGCGAACACCGGGGAGCTGTTTTTT
TRBV5-8	TRBD1	TRBJ1-5	once	CASSRRRQGWDQPQHF	TGTGCCAGCAGCCGGCGACGACAGGGTTGGGATCAGCCCCAGCATTTT
TRBV19	-	TRBJ1-2	-	CASSAPDRPYGGYTF	TGTGCCAGTAGTGCGCCAGACAGGCCCTACGGGGGCTACACCTTC
TRBV5-4	TRBD1	TRBJ1-1	-	CASSATGISNTEAFF	TGTGCCAGCAGCGCGACAGGGATTTCAAACACTGAAGCTTTCTTT
TRBV2	TRBD1	TRBJ1-5	once	CASSPETGVGQPQHF	TGTGCCAGCAGTCCCGAGACAGGGGTCGGACAGCCCCAGCATTTT
TRBV6-2/TRBV6-3	-	TRBJ1-1	-	CASSLEILTEAFF	TGTGCCAGCAGTTTAGAGATACTTACTGAAGCTTTCTTT